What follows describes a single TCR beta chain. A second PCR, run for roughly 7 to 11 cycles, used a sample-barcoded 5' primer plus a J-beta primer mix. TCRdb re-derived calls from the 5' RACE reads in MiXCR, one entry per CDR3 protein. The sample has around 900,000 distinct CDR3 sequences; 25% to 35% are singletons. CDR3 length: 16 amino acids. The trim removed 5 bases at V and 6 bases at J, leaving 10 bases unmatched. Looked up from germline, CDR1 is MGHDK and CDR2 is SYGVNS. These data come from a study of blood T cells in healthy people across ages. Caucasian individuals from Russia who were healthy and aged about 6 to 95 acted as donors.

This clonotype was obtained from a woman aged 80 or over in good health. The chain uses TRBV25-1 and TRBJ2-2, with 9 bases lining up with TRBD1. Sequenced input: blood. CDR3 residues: CASSKTGGFVSGELFF. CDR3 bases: TGTGCCAGCAGTAAGACAGGGGGATTTGTCTCCGGGGAGCTGTTTTTT.